These 24 T cell receptor beta chains originate from one sample sequenced in a study of regulatory T cells in long-lasting Graves disease. Construction of TCR beta libraries relied on iRepertoire HTBI primers and on Arm-PCR targeting CDR3 regions. TCRdb re-derived calls from the multiplex PCR reads in MiXCR, one entry per CDR3 protein. The table records some 220,000 distinct CDR3 sequences, roughly a fifth of them present only once. Time point denoted: newly diagnosed GD, antithyroid drugs for less than 3 months. Researchers made the TCR library from RNA that was extracted from PBMCs. The sample also formed part of further work on T cells in Graves' hyperthyroidism and ophthalmopathy.

The source was peripheral blood mononuclear cells (PBMCs), collected at new diagnosis, from a patient treated with antithyroid drugs. These receptors came from a woman in her 30s with Graves disease.

In this sample, this clonotype turned up many times. The rearrangement uses TRBV11-2 and TRBJ2-2; the D gene is possibly TRBD2 (5 bases). Trimming removed 8 bases at V and 7 bases at J, with 8 bases between. The germline CDR1 and CDR2 sequences are SGHAT and FQNNGV. The CDR3 runs to 11 residues. DNA for the CDR3: TGTGCCAGCCCCGCGGGCGGGGAGCTGTTTTTT. This encodes CASPAGGELFF.

This clonotype occurred many times. The chain joins TRBV11-2 to TRBJ2-1, with 16 bases identical to TRBD2. V was clipped by 4 bases and J by 8 bases; unmatched bases: 5. Germline CDR1 reads SGHAT; CDR2 reads FQNNGV. The CDR3 is 16 residues long. The CDR3 region is CASSSGTSGRVDEQFF. In nucleotides, the CDR3 is TGTGCCAGCAGCTCGGGGACTAGCGGGAGGGTCGATGAGCAGTTCTTC.

This clonotype was counted at least ten times. This may be a read error: a much more frequent sequence differs by one nucleotide. The rearrangement joins TRBV12-3 or TRBV12-4 to TRBJ2-1; TRBD2 agrees at 10 bases. J lost 6 bases, V lost 1 base, and 3 bases had no gene match. The CDR3 length is 15 residues. For the CDR3, the DNA is TGTGCCAGCAGTTTAGAAGCGGGGGGGTTCAATGAGCAGTTCTTC. Its protein is CASSLEAGGFNEQFF.

This chain joins TRBV6-5 and TRBJ1-5, with TRBD1 identical over 9 bases. Germline values: CDR1 MNHEY, CDR2 SVGAGI. This CDR3 spans 15 amino acids. V gave up 2 bases and J gave up 5 bases; unmatched junction bases: 4. CDR3 residues: CASSYLGQGYQPQHF. The CDR3 DNA sequence: TGTGCCAGCAGTTACCTTGGACAGGGGTATCAGCCCCAGCATTTT.

This clonotype was counted ten times or more. The genes are TRBV30 and TRBJ2-7; no definite D call. There are 14 residues in the CDR3. The germline CDR1 and CDR2 sequences are GTSNPN and SVGIG (reference sequence). The V end lost 0 bases, the J end lost 2 bases, and 11 bases lay between the germline ends. The CDR3 nucleotides are TGTGCCTGGAGTGTACTCGCCGGTCCCTACGAGCAGTACTTC. It specifies CAWSVLAGPYEQYF.

This clonotype was counted ten times or more. This rearrangement joins TRBV19 to TRBJ2-2; D is ambiguous. Germline lookup yields CDR1 LNHDA and CDR2 SQIVND (reference sequence). The CDR3 sequence is 13 residues long. Trimming took 1 base from V and 4 from J, leaving 4 bases between them. The CDR3 bases are TGTGCCAGTAGTATAGCGAGCACCGGGGAGCTGTTTTTT. This codes for CASSIASTGELFF.

There are many counts of this clonotype. This rearrangement joins TRBV5-6 to TRBJ1-1, with 8 bases fitting TRBD1. CDR3 length equals 15 residues. From germline, CDR1 is SGHDT and CDR2 YYEEEE. V lost 4 bases, J lost 7 bases, and 12 bases stayed unmatched. Here the CDR3 reads CASSAGQGVLHEAFF. CDR3 sequence (DNA): TGTGCCAGCAGCGCTGGACAGGGAGTCCTCCATGAAGCTTTCTTT.

This clonotype was recorded many times. The chain couples TRBV11-2 to TRBJ1-1; the D gene is possibly TRBD1 (5 bases). Trimming pared 0 bases from V and 5 bases from J, leaving 7 bases between. Germline CDR1 is SGHAT and CDR2 is FQNNGV. The length of the CDR3 is 13 residues. The CDR3: CASSLEAGTEAFF. In nucleotides, the CDR3 is TGTGCCAGCAGCTTAGAGGCAGGGACTGAAGCTTTCTTT.

This clonotype was counted a few times. The V and J genes are TRBV2 and TRBJ1-1; 7 bases agree with TRBD1. Trimming at V came to 6 bases and at J to 2 bases, leaving 9 bases not matched to a gene. CDR3 length: 15 amino acids. Germline assignment: CDR1 SNHLY and CDR2 FYNNEI. The CDR3, as DNA: TGTGCCAGCAGCCCATTGACAGGGTCCAACACTGAAGCTTTCTTT. Residues: CASSPLTGSNTEAFF.

As to this clonotype: A much bigger clone sits one base away, suggesting this may be a read error. The V gene is TRBV20-1, the J gene TRBJ1-1; possibly TRBD1 for D (5 bases). Germline V gene sequence: CDR1 DFQATT, CDR2 SNEGSKA (reference sequence). The CDR3 is made up of 16 amino acids. The CDR3, as DNA: TGCAGTGCTAGACGTTGGAGGAGGGGCATGAACACTGAAGCTTCCTTT. This sequence encodes CSARRWRRGMNTEASF.

This clonotype was recorded at least ten times. The chain joins TRBV28 to TRBJ1-2; D unclear. Germline V gives CDR1 MDHEN, CDR2 SYDVKM. Trimming removed 5 bases at V and 5 bases at J, with 12 bases between. The CDR3 is 13 amino acids. This CDR3 is CASSLNPPYGYTF. The CDR3 DNA reads TGTGCCAGCAGTCTAAACCCACCATATGGCTACACCTTC.

This clonotype was seen repeatedly, ten times or more. V and J are TRBV7-2 and TRBJ2-1; TRBD2 matches 8 bases. The CDR3 covers 14 residues. In germline, CDR1 is SGHTA, CDR2 FQGNSA. The V segment lost 7 bases and the J segment 7 bases; nucleotides outside the gene matches: 9. The CDR3 sequence: CASNGGARVNEQFF. Written as DNA, the CDR3 is TGTGCCAGCAACGGGGGGGCCCGGGTAAATGAGCAGTTCTTC.

J is TRBJ2-7 and V is TRBV20-1; TRBD2 matches at 7 bases. The CDR3 spans 14 residues. From germline, CDR1 is DFQATT and CDR2 SNEGSKA (reference sequence). The V segment lost 6 bases and the J segment 3 bases; nucleotides outside the gene matches: 11. DNA of the CDR3: TGCAGTGCCTCGTGGGCTAGCGGTTACTACGAGCAGTACTTC. This translates into CSASWASGYYEQYF.

In its sample, this clonotype was seen many times. The V call is TRBV9, the J call TRBJ1-1; perhaps TRBD1 as D (5 bases). This CDR3 has 12 amino acids. Looked up from germline, CDR1 is SGDLS and CDR2 is YYNGEE. Trimming removed 5 bases from V and 4 bases from J, with 9 bases in between. As DNA, the CDR3 is TGTGCCAGCAGTGGCGGGGGCACTGAAGCTTTCTTT. Translated: CASSGGGTEAFF.

The sample holds many counts of this clonotype. The chain carries TRBV28 and TRBJ1-1; 10 positions match TRBD1. CDR1 and CDR2 from the germline V gene are MDHEN and SYDVKM. This CDR3 has 15 residues. V gave up 7 bases and J gave up 0 bases; unmatched junction bases: 5. The CDR3 DNA is TGTGCCAGCACCTCGGACAGGGGGATGAACACTGAAGCTTTCTTT. Its translation: CASTSDRGMNTEAFF.

Turning to this clonotype: Since a far larger clone is one base different, this is likely a read error. This chain uses TRBV4-2 with TRBJ2-7; possibly TRBD1 for D (5 bases). The assigned J gene may be wrong: the sequence end matches TRBJ2-1 better. The CDR3 sequence is 14 residues long. Germline V gives CDR1 LGHNA, CDR2 YNFKEQ. CDR3 protein: CASSPGQGPYEQFF. The CDR3 coding sequence is TGTGCCAGCAGCCCCGGGCAGGGCCCCTACGAGCAGTTCTTC.

This clonotype was picked up many times. The gene calls are TRBV12-3 or TRBV12-4 and TRBJ2-7; TRBD1 agrees at 7 bases. This CDR3 is built from 14 residues. The J segment lost 0 bases and the V segment lost 5 bases, leaving 4 bases of the junction unmatched. The DNA of the CDR3 is TGTGCCAGCAGTGTGGGACAGACCTCCTACGAGCAGTACTTC. Translated, it gives CASSVGQTSYEQYF.

The chain carries TRBV12-3 or TRBV12-4 and TRBJ2-3; D perhaps matches TRBD2 (5 bases). CDR3 length: 15 amino acids. V was shortened by 4 bases and J by 1 base, with 12 bases between the two germline ends. CDR3 residues: CASSWRLSGTDTQYF. CDR3 bases: TGTGCCAGCAGTTGGAGGCTTTCCGGCACAGATACGCAGTATTTT.

This clonotype showed up many times. V and J are TRBV9 and TRBJ2-5; 7 nucleotides align to TRBD1. From germline, CDR1 is SGDLS and CDR2 YYNGEE. Trimming at V came to 5 bases and at J to 0 bases, leaving 7 bases not matched to a gene. The CDR3 loop spans 15 amino acids. CDR3: CASRDRDSHQETQYF. The CDR3 DNA sequence: TGTGCCAGCAGAGACCGGGACAGCCACCAAGAGACCCAGTACTTC.

This clonotype was recorded many times. The V and J genes are TRBV20-1 and TRBJ2-7, with 7 positions matching TRBD1. V trimming: 0 bases; J trimming: 3 bases; junction bases outside the gene matches: 11. Germline-derived CDR1 and CDR2 are DFQATT and SNEGSKA (reference sequence). The CDR3 is 16 amino acids. As DNA, the CDR3 is TGCAGTGCTAGAGATAGCGACAGGGAAGGGTTCTACGAGCAGTACTTC. It yields the protein CSARDSDREGFYEQYF.

The table lists this clonotype with many counts. The chain joins TRBV30 to TRBJ2-6; 10 nucleotides align to TRBD1. CDR1 and CDR2 from the germline V gene are GTSNPN and SVGIG (reference sequence). CDR3 length equals 16 residues. Trimming cost V 3 bases and J 0 bases; bases outside gene matches: 2. As DNA, the CDR3 is TGTGCCTGGAGGCGGACAGGGGGCTCTGGGGCCAACGTCCTGACTTTC. Its protein is CAWRRTGGSGANVLTF.

The rearrangement joins TRBV5-1 to TRBJ1-4, with D maybe TRBD1 (6 bases). The CDR3 runs 14 residues. Trimming left V 6 bases short and J 0 bases short, with 9 bases between. CDR1 and CDR2 (germline): SGHRS, YFSETQ. This chain's CDR3 is CASTSGATNEKLFF. CDR3 DNA sequence: TGCGCCAGCACCTCAGGGGCAACTAATGAAAAACTGTTTTTT.

This clonotype was detected ten times or more. The V gene is TRBV5-5, the J gene TRBJ2-1, with 9 bases aligning to TRBD1. V lost 4 bases, J lost 6 bases, and 8 bases stayed unmatched. CDR1 is SGHKS and CDR2 is YYEKEE in the germline V gene (reference sequence). CDR3 length: 15 amino acids. CDR3 DNA: TGTGCCAGCAGCCGGGTGGACAGGGGAGGCAATGAGCAGTTCTTC. Residues: CASSRVDRGGNEQFF.

This clonotype was detected a few times. The chain carries TRBV10-2 and TRBJ1-5; D gene ambiguous. The CDR3 is 13 amino acids. CDR1 and CDR2 from the germline V gene are WSHSY and SAAADI. V lost 6 bases and J 3 bases, leaving 9 bases between the germline ends. The CDR3 DNA reads as TGCGCCAGCAGGAGTATAGCCAATCAGCCCCAGCATTTT. It codes for CASRSIANQPQHF.